This record covers a single T cell receptor beta chain. Its antigen target is currently unknown. No clone much larger than this one lies a single base away; base qualities are absent. The immunoSEQ Assay, a bias-controlled multiplex PCR, was used to amplify TCRbeta CDR3 regions from genomic DNA. Regarding the original processing steps: The number of nucleated cells in each sample was estimated from the amplification of reference gene primers within the assay. To quantify the absolute abundance of each unique TCRbeta CDR3 rearrangement, sequence reads were collapsed and filtered. For each sample, productive Simpson clonality was calculated by taking the square root of Simpson's diversity index across productive rearrangements. Sourced from immuneACCESS, this table was stored by TCRdb with only in-frame sequences that have V and J called. A share of the clones is absent; for the studies checked, an unresolved V gene accounts for under half, and the remainder has no known explanation. V and J calls and clone size are given by that table; D and trimming were obtained from the DNA. This sample comprises about 59,000 clones, less than 90% of them detected only once. Together, the top ten hold around 5.5% of the sample.

The sample belongs to a study of blood T cell repertoires in COVID-19 (dated by TCRdb to about 2020). Study-wide context: Collaborator samples came from the United States, Italy and Spain and covered acute and convalescent phases of COVID-19. The material from the prospective study consisted of cDNA or gDNA derived from T cells, B-cell-depleted T cells, or PBMCs. Deeply sampled blood TCRbeta repertoires from subjects exposed to, actively infected with, or recovered from COVID-19 were included in the dataset. A freely available public database, intended as a resource for researchers studying the immune response to SARS-CoV-2, is where the repertoires were released. Samples were obtained from the ongoing ImmuneRACE study (first 160 participants) and from some 1,200 subjects provided by 6 global collaborators. Nearly every sample came with metadata listing a de-identified subject ID, COVID-19 status, age in years and sex. HLA class I and class II types, where available, came from metadata supplied by the sample provider rather than from assay-based typing.

From the germline V gene, CDR1 is SGDLS and CDR2 is YYNGEE. The V end gives up 3 bases and the J end 8 bases, leaving 9 bases in the junction not matched to a gene. Measured from the cysteine to the phenylalanine, the CDR3 is 16 residues long. The DNA shown is the 48-base CDR3, in frame from base 1. Broad study findings and their caveats: Clinical and demographic metadata were provided uncurated, with the amount varying by source and participant.

The collaborating institutions used their own protocols to collect whole blood in K2EDTA tubes. For TCRbeta analysis, collaborators shipped samples as frozen whole blood, isolated PBMCs, or DNA extracted from either of those sample types. The rearrangement combines TRBV9 with TRBJ2-1; 12 of the junction bases match TRBD2. The sequenced sample was peripheral blood. This receptor was taken from a man of 80 years or more in a cohort sampled during active COVID-19. The nucleotide sequence reads as follows: TGTGCCAGCAGCGCTAGCGGGGGGGCCCGGGGTGATGAGCAGTTCTTC. It is translated as CASSASGGARGDEQFF.